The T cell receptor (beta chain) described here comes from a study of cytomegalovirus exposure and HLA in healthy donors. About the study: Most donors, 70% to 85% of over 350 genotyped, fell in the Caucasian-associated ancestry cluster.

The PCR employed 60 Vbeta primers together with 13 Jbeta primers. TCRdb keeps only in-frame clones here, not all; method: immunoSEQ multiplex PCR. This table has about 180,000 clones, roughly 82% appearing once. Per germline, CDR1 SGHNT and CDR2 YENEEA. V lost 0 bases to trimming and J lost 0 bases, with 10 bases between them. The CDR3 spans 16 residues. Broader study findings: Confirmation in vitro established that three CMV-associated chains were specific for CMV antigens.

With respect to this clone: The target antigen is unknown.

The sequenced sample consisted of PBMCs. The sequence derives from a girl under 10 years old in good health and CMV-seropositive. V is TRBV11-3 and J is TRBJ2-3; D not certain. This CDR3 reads CASSLEIDTSTDTQYF. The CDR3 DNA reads TGTGCCAGCAGCTTAGAGATAGATACTAGCACAGATACGCAGTATTTT. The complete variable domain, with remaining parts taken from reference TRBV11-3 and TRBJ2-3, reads EAGVVQSPRYKIIEKKQPVAFWCNPISGHNTLYWYLQNLGQGPELLIRYENEEAVDDSQLPKDRFSAERLKGVDSTLKIQPAELGDSAVYLCASSLEIDTSTDTQYFGPGTRLTVL.